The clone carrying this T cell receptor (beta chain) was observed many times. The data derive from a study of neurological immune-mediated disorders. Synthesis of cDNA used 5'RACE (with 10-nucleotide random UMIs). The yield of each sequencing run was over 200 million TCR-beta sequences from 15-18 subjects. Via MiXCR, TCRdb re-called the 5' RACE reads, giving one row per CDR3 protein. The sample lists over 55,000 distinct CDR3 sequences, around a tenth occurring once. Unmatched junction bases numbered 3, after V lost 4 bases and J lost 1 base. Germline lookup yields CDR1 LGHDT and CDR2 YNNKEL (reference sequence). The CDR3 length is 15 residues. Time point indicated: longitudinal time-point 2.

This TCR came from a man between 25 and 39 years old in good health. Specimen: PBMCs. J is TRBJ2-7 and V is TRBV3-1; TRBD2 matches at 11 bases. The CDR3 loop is CASSPTSGSSYEQYF. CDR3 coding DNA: TGTGCCAGCAGCCCTACTAGCGGGAGTTCCTACGAGCAGTACTTC.